Below are 2 T cell receptor beta chains sequenced from a single sample in a study of T-cell reconstitution after alpha-beta-depleted transplantation in children. A TCRbeta library incorporating unique molecular identifiers was prepared. TCRdb fed the PCR reads into MiXCR, producing one record per CDR3 protein. Of 500,000 to 600,000 distinct CDR3 sequences detected, around a third appear once; the ten largest clones hold under 3%. Sequencing was performed on PBMCs from the stem cell graft donor, taken from the stem cell graft. The source of these receptors is a human donor who donated a stem cell graft to a child with aplastic anemia.

The V call is TRBV12-3 or TRBV12-4, the J call TRBJ2-7, with a tentative D call TRBD2 (5 bases). CDR3 length: 13 residues. V shed 5 bases and J shed 3 bases, with 11 bases lying between them. CDR3 region: CASSRAEGYEQYV. The CDR3 nucleotides are TGTGCCAGCAGTCGTGCAGAGGGCTACGAGCAGTACGTC.

This clonotype appeared a single time. This chain links TRBV4-3 with TRBJ2-7; weak D call: TRBD2 (6 bases). This CDR3 has 14 amino acids. With 2 bases removed from V and 0 bases from J, the gap between germline ends came to 8 bases. Germline V gives CDR1 LGHNA, CDR2 YSLEER. CDR3 sequence: CASSQYSGSYEQYF. The CDR3 bases are TGCGCCAGCAGCCAATATAGCGGCTCCTACGAGCAGTACTTC.